The 17 T cell receptor beta chains below were found in one sample sequenced in a study of blood T cell repertoires in COVID-19. Assay: immunoSEQ multiplex PCR; the TCRdb copy retains only in-frame clones and omits some. The table shows about 58,000 clones, with 78% occurring only once. Sequenced material: peripheral blood. Source of these receptors: a human donor in a cohort sampled during active COVID-19.

CDR3 coding DNA: TGCGCCAGCAGCTTGGCGGCGGGGGGTCCAGCTAGCACAGATACGCAGTATTTT. Protein sequence: CASSLAAGGPASTDTQYF. The genes are TRBV5-1 and TRBJ2-3, with 8 bases that match TRBD2. In germline, CDR1 is SGHRS, CDR2 YFSETQ. The CDR3 runs 18 residues. Trimming took 0 bases from V and 0 from J; bases not matched to a gene: 9.

V usage is TRBV14 and J usage is TRBJ2-5; D call uncertain. Germline V gene lookup returns CDR1 SGHDN and CDR2 FVKESK. Trimming removed 2 bases from V and 2 bases from J, with 3 bases in between. CDR3 size: 12 residues. The CDR3 region is CASSQQQETQYF. CDR3 DNA sequence: TGTGCCAGCAGCCAACAACAAGAGACCCAGTACTTC.

The count of this clone is one. This rearrangement joins TRBV18 to TRBJ1-5; 11 nucleotides agree with TRBD1. The germline V gene has CDR1 KGHSH and CDR2 LQKENI. The CDR3 sequence is 19 residues long. V was pared by 3 bases and J by 6 bases, with 16 bases of the junction left unmatched. This chain's CDR3 is CASSPFRDLGQGASQPQHF. The CDR3 coding sequence is TGTGCCAGCTCACCGTTTAGGGATTTAGGACAGGGGGCGAGTCAGCCCCAGCATTTT.

The V gene is TRBV13, the J gene TRBJ2-7, with D possibly TRBD1 on 5 matching bases. The CDR3 is 16 amino acids. The V and J ends lost 4 bases and 1 base respectively, with 17 bases between them. The germline V gene has CDR1 PRHDT and CDR2 FYEKMQ (reference sequence). As DNA, the CDR3 is TGTGCCAGCAGCTCCTCCACTACAGGTGGATCCTACGAGCAGTACTTC. Protein: CASSSSTTGGSYEQYF.

The chain carries TRBV20-1 and TRBJ1-5, with 7 nucleotides matching TRBD1. The germline gives CDR1 DFQATT, CDR2 SNEGSKA (reference sequence). The CDR3 runs 15 residues. V lost 3 bases and J lost 4; bases outside the gene matches: 9. The CDR3 region is CSASTSGTVNQPQHF. The CDR3 nucleotides are TGCAGTGCTAGTACCTCCGGGACAGTAAATCAGCCCCAGCATTTT.

This clone counts as medium-sized (0.01 to 0.1%). This chain joins TRBV4-3 and TRBJ2-1; TRBD2 matches 10 bases. Germline CDR1 reads LGHNA; CDR2 reads YSLEER. The CDR3 is 17 residues long. The V segment lost 2 bases and the J segment 7 bases; nucleotides outside the gene matches: 11. The CDR3 loop is CASSQREGLAGVNEQFF. The CDR3 bases are TGCGCCAGCAGCCAAAGGGAGGGGCTAGCGGGAGTAAATGAGCAGTTCTTC.

The chain couples TRBV5-6 to TRBJ1-1; maybe TRBD1 (5 bases). Trimming shortened V by 7 bases and J by 1 base, and 17 bases separated the two germline ends. Looked up from germline, CDR1 is SGHDT and CDR2 is YYEEEE. The CDR3 has 15 residues. The chain's CDR3 is CASSPGGHTNTEAFF. In DNA, the CDR3 is TGTGCCAGCTCCCCTGGTGGACATACGAACACTGAAGCTTTCTTT.

This clone was picked up a small number of times. The chain combines TRBV4-1 with TRBJ1-1; 8 bases align to TRBD1. This CDR3 spans 14 amino acids. Germline CDR1 MGHRA, CDR2 YSYEKL. Trimming at V came to 3 bases and at J to 6 bases, leaving 6 bases not matched to a gene. CDR3: CASSHNAQGAEAFF. DNA of the CDR3: TGCGCCAGCAGCCATAACGCACAGGGGGCTGAAGCTTTCTTT.

This sequence joins TRBV28 and TRBJ2-7, with D unclear. The CDR3 loop spans 11 amino acids. V lost 4 bases to trimming and J lost 6 bases, with 7 bases between them. Per germline, CDR1 MDHEN and CDR2 SYDVKM. The CDR3 DNA sequence: TGTGCCAGCAGTTACTTGCGCGAGCAGTACTTC. It codes for CASSYLREQYF.

This clone has more than one count but fewer than ten. This CDR3 reads CASSPADRIYEQYF. The CDR3 DNA sequence: TGTGCCAGCAGTCCGGCTGACAGGATATACGAGCAGTACTTC. V gene TRBV27 combines with J gene TRBJ2-7; possible D gene TRBD1, 6 bases. The V gene lost 5 bases and the J gene lost 4 bases, with 15 bases spanning the gap. The CDR3 totals 14 residues. Per the germline V gene, CDR1 is MNHEY and CDR2 is SMNVEV (reference sequence).

This chain joins TRBV6-5 and TRBJ1-2; 8 nucleotides agree with TRBD1. This CDR3 contains 14 residues. J gave up 0 bases and V 6 bases, and 3 bases lay outside the gene matches. Germline CDR1 is MNHEY and CDR2 is SVGAGI. This chain's CDR3 is CASRGQESNYGYTF. The CDR3 DNA reads TGTGCCAGCAGGGGACAGGAGTCTAACTATGGCTACACCTTC.

V is TRBV9 and J is TRBJ1-6, with TRBD1 matching 7 bases. With 4 bases clipped from V and 4 bases from J, the junction kept 8 bases outside the gene matches. From germline, CDR1 is SGDLS and CDR2 YYNGEE. The CDR3 extends over 16 amino acids. The CDR3 DNA follows: TGTGCCAGCAGCCGACAGGGAGGAGGATATAATTCACCCCTCCACTTT. It encodes CASSRQGGGYNSPLHF.

This sequence joins TRBV2 and TRBJ1-6; maybe TRBD1 (6 bases). Germline-derived CDR1 and CDR2 are SNHLY and FYNNEI. The V end was cut by 4 bases, the J end by 8 bases, with 12 bases between. The CDR3 loop spans 14 amino acids. CDR3 coding DNA: TGTGCCAGCAGTGGACAGGTTGCGTATTCACCCCTCCACTTT. It encodes CASSGQVAYSPLHF.

The rearrangement links TRBV5-4 to TRBJ1-4; 8 bases are shared with TRBD1. There are 16 residues in the CDR3. Trimming removed 3 bases from V and 0 bases from J; junction bases left unmatched: 4. Germline V gene lookup returns CDR1 SGHNT and CDR2 YYREEE (reference sequence). The CDR3 here is CASSYRQGTTNEKLFF. The CDR3, as DNA: TGTGCCAGCAGCTACCGACAGGGGACAACTAATGAAAAACTGTTTTTT.

The chain uses TRBV6-5 and TRBJ2-7; TRBD2 matches at 8 bases. Trimming removed 10 bases from V and 5 bases from J; junction bases left unmatched: 10. Germline CDR1 MNHEY, CDR2 SVGAGI. This CDR3 comprises 13 residues. The CDR3 coding sequence is TGTGCCACAAGGCTAGCGGGTTTCGACGAGCAGTACTTC. Translation gives CATRLAGFDEQYF.

This chain uses TRBV30 with TRBJ1-1, with 7 bases identical to TRBD1. Germline CDR1 is GTSNPN and CDR2 is SVGIG (reference sequence). This CDR3 is 13 amino acids long. Trimming took 4 bases from V and 1 from J; bases not matched to a gene: 3. DNA for the CDR3: TGTGCCTGGAAGGGACAGCCGAACACTGAAGCTTTCTTT. Translated, it gives CAWKGQPNTEAFF.

This sequence joins TRBV12-3 or TRBV12-4 and TRBJ1-1; D is possibly TRBD1 (5 bases). The ends were cut back, 5 bases at V and 7 bases at J, with 11 bases in the middle. CDR3 size: 12 residues. In nucleotides, the CDR3 is TGTGCCAGCAGTGGGGGGTATGGTGAAGCTTTCTTT. As protein: CASSGGYGEAFF.